These 9 T cell receptor beta chains were all obtained from the same sample, sequenced in a study of identifying expanded T cells in peripheral blood (dated by TCRdb to the late 2010s). The receptor library was made with the immunoSEQ multiplex PCR assay. In its TCRdb copy, this immuneACCESS table keeps in-frame sequences only and misses some clones. Where compared with another copy, unresolved V genes explain less than half of these, and the others have no known cause. The sample table holds fewer than 65,000 clones, of which 87% were seen once. The leading ten clones occupy approximately 4.5% of the sample. The sequencing sample was made of blood. Receptors originate from a person aged 18 to 70 in good health.

V gene TRBV20-1 combines with J gene TRBJ1-6; weak D call: TRBD1 (6 bases). Trimming removed 1 base from V and 17 bases from J, with 12 bases in between. There are 11 residues in the CDR3. Per germline, CDR1 DFQATT and CDR2 SNEGSKA (reference sequence). CDR3 DNA: TGCAGTGCTAGAGGACAGGCGGGGGTCCACTTT. It translates to CSARGQAGVHF.

The chain employs TRBV6-5 and TRBJ1-3; D is undetermined. V gave up 4 bases and J gave up 0 bases, with 13 bases separating them. The CDR3 covers 16 residues. CDR1 is MNHEY, CDR2 SVGAGI, per germline. The CDR3 sequence is CASSSPPGFSGNTIYF. CDR3 DNA sequence: TGTGCCAGCAGTTCTCCCCCCGGGTTCTCTGGAAACACCATATATTTT.

The J gene is TRBJ1-4, the V gene TRBV30; D is ambiguous. Germline CDR1 and CDR2: GTSNPN and SVGIG (reference sequence). CDR3 size: 13 residues. Trimming took off 1 base at V and 4 bases at J, with 7 bases between the two ends. CDR3 loop: CAWSGDGNEKLFF. The CDR3 DNA reads TGTGCCTGGAGTGGCGACGGTAATGAAAAACTGTTTTTT.

This chain uses TRBV4-3 with TRBJ2-7; D could derive from TRBD1 or TRBD2 (6 bases each). Germline values: CDR1 LGHNA, CDR2 YSLEER. The CDR3 is 15 amino acids. V shed 1 base and J shed 3 bases, with 13 bases lying between them. This chain's CDR3 is CASSQGRGDFYEQYF. The CDR3 DNA sequence: TGCGCCAGCAGCCAAGGAAGGGGGGATTTCTACGAGCAGTACTTC.

The chain is built from TRBV7-9 and TRBJ2-1; maybe TRBD1 (6 bases). Germline CDR1 is SEHNR and CDR2 is FQNEAQ (reference sequence). Trimming removed 5 bases at V and 0 bases at J, with 17 bases between. The CDR3 loop spans 17 amino acids. DNA for the CDR3: TGTGCCAGCAGCCCCCGACAGGAGGACCGCTCCTACAATGAGCAGTTCTTC. This gives the protein CASSPRQEDRSYNEQFF. Variable domain in full (rest from reference TRBV7-9 and TRBJ2-1): DTGVSQNPRHKITKRGQNVTFRCDPISEHNRLYWYRQTLGQGPEFLTYFQNEAQLEKSRLLSDRFSAERPKGSFSTLEIQRTEQGDSAMYLCASSPRQEDRSYNEQFFGPGTRLTVL.

The chain joins TRBV21-1 to TRBJ2-7; TRBD2, the table's D call, lacks a check against the DNA. TRBV21-1 is a recognized pseudogene. CDR3 length equals 14 residues. The CDR3 nucleotides are TGTGCCAGCACCCTAACCGGGACTAAAGACGAGCAGTACTTC. This gives the protein CASTLTGTKDEQYF.

The chain couples TRBV5-6 to TRBJ2-4; TRBD2 matches 7 bases. The CDR3 sequence is 15 residues long. CDR1 is SGHDT and CDR2 is YYEEEE in the germline V gene. V shed 0 bases and J 7 bases; nucleotides not matched to a gene: 7. The DNA for the CDR3 is TGTGCCAGCAGCTTGGTAGGCAGGGAGGGGAACATTCAGTACTTC. It specifies CASSLVGREGNIQYF.

The V and J genes are TRBV18 and TRBJ2-1; D ambiguous. This CDR3 spans 15 amino acids. V was trimmed by 2 bases and J by 5 bases, leaving 13 bases between them. Germline CDR1 and CDR2: KGHSH and LQKENI. The CDR3 loop is CASSPGLGADNEQFF. CDR3 nucleotide sequence: TGTGCCAGCTCACCAGGGCTAGGCGCGGACAATGAGCAGTTCTTC.

This rearrangement joins TRBV6-5 to TRBJ2-6; tentative D call: TRBD2 (5 bases). The V gene lost 6 bases and the J gene lost 4 bases, with 13 bases spanning the gap. The CDR3 sequence is 15 residues long. Germline V CDR1 and CDR2: MNHEY, SVGAGI. CDR3 nucleotides: TGTGCCAGCAGGCCGCGGGCGTACGGGGCCAACGTCCTGACTTTC. It specifies CASRPRAYGANVLTF.